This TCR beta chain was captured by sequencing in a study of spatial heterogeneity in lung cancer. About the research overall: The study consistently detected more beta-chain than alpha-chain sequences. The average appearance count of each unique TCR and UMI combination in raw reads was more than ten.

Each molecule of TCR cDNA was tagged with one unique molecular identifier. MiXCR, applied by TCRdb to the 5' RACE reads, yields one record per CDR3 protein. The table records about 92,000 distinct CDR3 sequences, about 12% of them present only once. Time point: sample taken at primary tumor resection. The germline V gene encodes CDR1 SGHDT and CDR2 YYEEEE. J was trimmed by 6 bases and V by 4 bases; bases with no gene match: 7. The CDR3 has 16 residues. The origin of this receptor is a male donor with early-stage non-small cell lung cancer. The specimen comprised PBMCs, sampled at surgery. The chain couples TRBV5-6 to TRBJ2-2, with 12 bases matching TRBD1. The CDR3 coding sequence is TGTGCCAGCAGCAGGGCCGGGACAGGGGGCTCCGGGGAGCTGTTTTTT. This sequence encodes CASSRAGTGGSGELFF.